A single sample gave rise to the 16 T cell receptor beta chains below, sequenced in a study of post-analysis software for immune sequencing data. Their cognate antigens are unknown. The study, taken as a whole, reports: Controls had lower frequencies than patients of about 5 TRBV segments, which included TRBV5-6, TRBV5-1 and TRBV20-1.

Each TCR beta cDNA library carried unique molecular identifiers. TCRdb reanalysed the PCR reads using MiXCR and keeps one entry per CDR3 protein. Of hundreds of thousands of distinct CDR3 sequences listed, more than 50% are singletons. What was sequenced was blood. The receptors stem from a girl under 10 years old with multiple sclerosis.

CDR3 residues: CASSIGQEGTQYF. CDR3 bases: TGCGCCAGCAGCATAGGACAGGAGGGGACCCAGTACTTC. This rearrangement joins TRBV5-1 to TRBJ2-5; tentatively, D is TRBD1 (7 bases). CDR3 length equals 13 residues. V shed 4 bases and J shed 7 bases, with 14 bases lying between them. The germline CDR1 and CDR2 sequences are SGHRS and YFSETQ.

This chain links TRBV7-2 with TRBJ1-5; maybe TRBD1 (6 bases). The CDR3 is 15 amino acids. Per the germline V gene, CDR1 is SGHTA and CDR2 is FQGNSA. The ends were cut back, 1 base at V and 2 bases at J, with 9 bases in the middle. The CDR3, as DNA: TGTGCCAGCAGCTTAGTCAGGGGCGGCAATCAGCCCCAGCATTTT. It translates to CASSLVRGGNQPQHF.

This chain joins TRBV11-2 and TRBJ1-2; 8 bases align to TRBD1. V was pared by 3 bases and J by 8 bases, with 14 bases of the junction left unmatched. Germline assignment: CDR1 SGHAT and CDR2 FQNNGV. The CDR3 is 16 amino acids. The CDR3 spells CASSFPGGDPYVGYTF. DNA for the CDR3: TGTGCCAGCAGCTTTCCAGGGGGCGACCCCTATGTGGGCTACACCTTC.

The chain uses TRBV28 and TRBJ2-7; D is possibly TRBD1 or TRBD2 (6 bases each). Germline CDR1 and CDR2: MDHEN and SYDVKM. CDR3 length: 16 residues. The V and J ends lost 7 bases and 3 bases respectively, with 22 bases between them. CDR3 in amino acids: CASTRGGAGRIYEQYF. The CDR3 DNA reads as TGTGCCAGCACCAGGGGTGGAGCGGGTAGAATCTACGAGCAGTACTTC.

This chain joins TRBV12-3 or TRBV12-4 and TRBJ2-5; tentative D call: TRBD2 (6 bases). The CDR3 spans 14 residues. V was clipped by 3 bases and J by 11 bases, with 19 bases between them. The CDR3 region has the DNA TGTGCCAGCAGTTTTAGCGGACCAGGCCGAGAGCAGTACTTC. Protein: CASSFSGPGREQYF.

The chain employs TRBV9 and TRBJ2-5; D gene uncertain. V lost 0 bases and J lost 11, with 14 bases in between. CDR3 length equals 13 residues. The germline V gene encodes CDR1 SGDLS and CDR2 YYNGEE. The CDR3 nucleotides read TGTGCCAGCAGCGTAGCCCATTCGAATGAGCAGTACTTC. This encodes CASSVAHSNEQYF.

The chain employs TRBV6-1 and TRBJ2-7; 11 positions match TRBD1. Per germline, CDR1 MNHNS and CDR2 SASEGT. V lost 4 bases to trimming and J lost 2 bases; unmatched junction nucleotides: 7. The CDR3 runs 16 residues. The CDR3 loop is CASSVPGQGVPYEQYF. DNA of the CDR3: TGTGCCAGCAGTGTACCGGGACAGGGGGTCCCCTACGAGCAGTACTTC.

This rearrangement joins TRBV7-9 to TRBJ2-5; D is possibly TRBD2 (5 bases). This CDR3 has 12 residues. Trimming took 1 base from V and 7 from J, leaving 7 bases between them. CDR1 is SEHNR and CDR2 is FQNEAQ in the germline V gene (reference sequence). The DNA of the CDR3 is TGTGCCAGCAGCTTAGAGGCGGGGACCCAGTACTTC. Residues: CASSLEAGTQYF.

This sequence joins TRBV15 and TRBJ1-2; D remains unclear. CDR3 length: 16 residues. Per the germline V gene, CDR1 is LNHNV and CDR2 is YYDKDF (reference sequence). The germline V and J ends were trimmed by 0 bases and 7 bases, with 18 bases remaining between them. CDR3: CATSRDPNSGPIGYTF. The CDR3 nucleotides are TGTGCCACCAGCAGAGATCCTAACAGTGGACCCATTGGCTACACCTTC.

The chain has TRBV6-2 or TRBV6-3 and TRBJ1-1, with D possibly matching TRBD1 (6 bases). This CDR3 is built from 14 residues. The V gene lost 6 bases and the J gene lost 1 base, with 12 bases spanning the gap. Germline lookup yields CDR1 MNHEY and CDR2 SVGEGT. The CDR3 is CASSPDRRNTEAFF. For the CDR3, the DNA is TGTGCCAGCAGCCCTGACAGGAGGAACACTGAAGCTTTCTTT.

This clonotype was seen only a few times. The chain is built from TRBV20-1 and TRBJ2-4; D not certain. The CDR3 loop spans 14 amino acids. Looked up from germline, CDR1 is DFQATT and CDR2 is SNEGSKA (reference sequence). The ends were cut back, 5 bases at V and 1 base at J, with 12 bases in the middle. CDR3 amino acids: CSARLYDAKNIQYF. The CDR3, as DNA: TGCAGTGCTCGCCTATACGACGCCAAAAACATTCAGTACTTC.

The rearrangement links TRBV11-2 to TRBJ2-3; 14 bases fit TRBD2. After removal of 5 bases from V and 4 bases from J, the junction contained 11 bases not matched to a gene. This CDR3 is 18 amino acids long. The germline gives CDR1 SGHAT, CDR2 FQNNGV. CDR3 in DNA: TGTGCCAGCAGCCGTTCCCTAGGGACTAGCGGGAGCTCAGATACGCAGTATTTT. This translates into CASSRSLGTSGSSDTQYF.

A single count supports this clonotype. At one end, the junction sequence differs from germline, possibly due to a read error. J is TRBJ2-3 and V is TRBV12-3 or TRBV12-4; D might be TRBD2 (6 bases). The CDR3 has 15 amino acids. The CDR3 here is CASTPGGASTDAQYF. CDR3 in DNA: TGTGCCAGCACCCCCGGCGGGGCAAGCACAGATGCGCAGTATTTT.

The chain has TRBV10-1 and TRBJ2-7; D is tentatively TRBD1 or TRBD2 (5 bases each). The CDR3 spans 13 residues. The V end lost 5 bases, the J end lost 5 bases, and 13 bases lay between the germline ends. The germline V gene has CDR1 WNHNN and CDR2 SYGVQD (reference sequence). The CDR3 loop reads CASSSGTLHEQYF. The DNA for the CDR3 is TGCGCCAGCAGTTCAGGGACCCTCCACGAGCAGTACTTC.

The J gene is TRBJ2-7, the V gene TRBV29-1, with TRBD1 matching 11 bases. V lost 1 base to trimming and J lost 1 base; unmatched junction nucleotides: 3. This CDR3 is 15 amino acids long. Germline CDR1 is SQVTM and CDR2 is ANQGSEA. CDR3: CSVEGGTGGSYEQYF. The DNA of the CDR3 is TGCAGCGTTGAAGGCGGGACAGGGGGATCCTACGAGCAGTACTTC.

This chain links TRBV7-2 with TRBJ1-5; D is perhaps TRBD1 (5 bases). CDR3 size: 15 residues. V gave up 5 bases and J gave up 3 bases, with 14 bases separating them. The germline CDR1 and CDR2 sequences are SGHTA and FQGNSA. The CDR3 coding sequence is TGTGCCAGCAGCCCTTCCCCAGGGCCCAATCAGCCCCAGCATTTT. This sequence encodes CASSPSPGPNQPQHF.